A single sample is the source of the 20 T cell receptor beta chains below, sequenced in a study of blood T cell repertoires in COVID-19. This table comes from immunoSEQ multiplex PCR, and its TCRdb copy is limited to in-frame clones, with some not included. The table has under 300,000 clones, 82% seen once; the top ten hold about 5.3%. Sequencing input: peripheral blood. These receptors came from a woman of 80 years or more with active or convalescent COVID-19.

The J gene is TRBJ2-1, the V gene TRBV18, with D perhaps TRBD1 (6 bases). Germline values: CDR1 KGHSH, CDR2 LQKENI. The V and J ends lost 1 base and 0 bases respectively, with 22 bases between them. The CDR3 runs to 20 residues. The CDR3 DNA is TGTGCCAGCTCACCACGCGAAACAGGGTATAGCATCTACTCCTACAATGAGCAGTTCTTC. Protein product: CASSPRETGYSIYSYNEQFF.

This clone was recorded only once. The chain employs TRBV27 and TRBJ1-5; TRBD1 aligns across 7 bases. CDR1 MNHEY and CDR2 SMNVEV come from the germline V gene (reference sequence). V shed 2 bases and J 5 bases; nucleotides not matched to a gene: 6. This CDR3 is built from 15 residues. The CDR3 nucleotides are TGTGCCAGCAGTTTAGCGGGACAGTTATATCAGCCCCAGCATTTT. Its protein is CASSLAGQLYQPQHF.

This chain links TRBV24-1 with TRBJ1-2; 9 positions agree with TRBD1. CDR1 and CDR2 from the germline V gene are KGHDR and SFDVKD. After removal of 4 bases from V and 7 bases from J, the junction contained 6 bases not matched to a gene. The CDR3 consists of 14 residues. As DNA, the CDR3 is TGTGCCACCAGTGACTCACAGGGGGCGAGTGGCTACACCTTC. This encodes CATSDSQGASGYTF.

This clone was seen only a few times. Here the CDR3 reads CASSALPASGILEQYF. CDR3 DNA sequence: TGTGCCAGCAGTGCTCTACCGGCTAGCGGAATACTCGAGCAGTACTTC. This chain joins TRBV6-1 and TRBJ2-7, with 7 nucleotides matching TRBD2. Germline trimming cut 4 bases from V and 6 bases from J; bases unmatched to any gene: 15. The CDR3 is 16 amino acids. Germline loops: CDR1 MNHNS, CDR2 SASEGT.

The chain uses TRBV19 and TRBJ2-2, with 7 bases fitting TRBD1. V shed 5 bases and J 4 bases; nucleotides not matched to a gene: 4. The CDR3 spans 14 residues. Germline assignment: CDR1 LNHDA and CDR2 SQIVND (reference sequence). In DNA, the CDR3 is TGTGCCAGTAGTCCCGGGACAGCCACCGGGGAGCTGTTTTTT. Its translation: CASSPGTATGELFF.

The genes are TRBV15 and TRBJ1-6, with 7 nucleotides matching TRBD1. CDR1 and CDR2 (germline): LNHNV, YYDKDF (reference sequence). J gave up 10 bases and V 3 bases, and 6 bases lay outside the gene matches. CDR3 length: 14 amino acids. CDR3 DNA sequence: TGTGCCACCAGCAGGCCGGGACAGAACTCACCCCTCCACTTT. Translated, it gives CATSRPGQNSPLHF.

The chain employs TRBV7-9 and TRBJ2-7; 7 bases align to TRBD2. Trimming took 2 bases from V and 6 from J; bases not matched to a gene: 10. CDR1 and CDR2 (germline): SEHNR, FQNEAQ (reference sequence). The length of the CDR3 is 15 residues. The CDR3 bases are TGTGCCAGCAGCTTACGGGGGGTCATATCCGGCGAGCAGTACTTC. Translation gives CASSLRGVISGEQYF.

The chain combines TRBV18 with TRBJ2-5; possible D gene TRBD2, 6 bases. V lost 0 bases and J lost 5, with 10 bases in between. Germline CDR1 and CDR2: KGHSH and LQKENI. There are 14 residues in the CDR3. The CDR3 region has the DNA TGTGCCAGCTCACCACCGCTAGCGACGGAGACCCAGTACTTC. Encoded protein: CASSPPLATETQYF.

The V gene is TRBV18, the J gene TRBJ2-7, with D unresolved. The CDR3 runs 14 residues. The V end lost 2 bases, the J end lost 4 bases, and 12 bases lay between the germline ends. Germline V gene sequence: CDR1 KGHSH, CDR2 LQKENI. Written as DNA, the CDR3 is TGTGCCAGCTCACCATCGCAGCAGACTTACGAGCAGTACTTC. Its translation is CASSPSQQTYEQYF. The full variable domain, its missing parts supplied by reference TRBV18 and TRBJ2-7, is NAGVMQNPRHLVRRRGQEARLRCSPMKGHSHVYWYRQLPEEGLKFMVYLQKENIIDESGMPKERFSAEFPKEGPSILRIQQVVRGDSAAYFCASSPSQQTYEQYFGPGTRLTVT.

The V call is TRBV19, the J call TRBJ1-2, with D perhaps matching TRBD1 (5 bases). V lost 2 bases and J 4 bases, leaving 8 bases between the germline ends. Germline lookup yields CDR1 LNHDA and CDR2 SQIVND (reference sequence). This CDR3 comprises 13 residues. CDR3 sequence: CASSIHGAYGYTF. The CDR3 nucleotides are TGTGCCAGTAGTATACATGGGGCCTATGGCTACACCTTC. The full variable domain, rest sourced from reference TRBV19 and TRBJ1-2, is DGGITQSPKYLFRKEGQNVTLSCEQNLNHDAMYWYRQDPGQGLRLIYYSQIVNDFQKGDIAEGYSVSREKKESFPLTVTSAQKNPTAFYLCASSIHGAYGYTFGSGTRLTVV.

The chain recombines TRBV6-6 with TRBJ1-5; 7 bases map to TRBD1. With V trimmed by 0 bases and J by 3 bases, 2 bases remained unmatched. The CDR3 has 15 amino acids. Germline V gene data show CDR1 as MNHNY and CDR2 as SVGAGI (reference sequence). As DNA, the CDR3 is TGTGCCAGCAGTTACTCACAGGGGACCAATCAGCCCCAGCATTTT. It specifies CASSYSQGTNQPQHF.

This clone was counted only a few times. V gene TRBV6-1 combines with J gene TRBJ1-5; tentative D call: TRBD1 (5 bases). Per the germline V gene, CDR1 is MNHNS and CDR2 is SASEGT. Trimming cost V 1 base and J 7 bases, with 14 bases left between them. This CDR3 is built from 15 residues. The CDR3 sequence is CASSEGRRVWQPQHF. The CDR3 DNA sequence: TGTGCCAGCAGTGAAGGACGCAGGGTATGGCAGCCCCAGCATTTT.

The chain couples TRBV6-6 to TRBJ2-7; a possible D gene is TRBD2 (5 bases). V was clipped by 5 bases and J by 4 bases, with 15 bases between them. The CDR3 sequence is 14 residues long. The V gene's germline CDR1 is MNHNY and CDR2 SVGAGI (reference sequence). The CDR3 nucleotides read TGTGCCAGCAGTACCCCTTACGGAGGTTACGAGCAGTACTTC. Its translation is CASSTPYGGYEQYF.

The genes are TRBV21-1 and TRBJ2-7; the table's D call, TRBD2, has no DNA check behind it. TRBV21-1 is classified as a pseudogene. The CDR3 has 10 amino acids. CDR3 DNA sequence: TGTGCCAGCAGCTTTGTAGAGCAGTACTTC. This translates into CASSFVEQYF.

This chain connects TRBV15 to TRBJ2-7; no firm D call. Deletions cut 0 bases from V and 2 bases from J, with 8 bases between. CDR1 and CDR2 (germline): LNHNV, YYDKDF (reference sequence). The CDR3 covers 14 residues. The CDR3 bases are TGTGCCACCAGCAGAGACCTTCTTACCTACGAGCAGTACTTC. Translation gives CATSRDLLTYEQYF. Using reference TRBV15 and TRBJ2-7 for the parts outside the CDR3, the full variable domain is DAMVIQNPRYQVTQFGKPVTLSCSQTLNHNVMYWYQQKSSQAPKLLFHYYDKDFNNEADTPDNFQSRRPNTSFCFLDIRSPGLGDTAMYLCATSRDLLTYEQYFGPGTRLTVT.

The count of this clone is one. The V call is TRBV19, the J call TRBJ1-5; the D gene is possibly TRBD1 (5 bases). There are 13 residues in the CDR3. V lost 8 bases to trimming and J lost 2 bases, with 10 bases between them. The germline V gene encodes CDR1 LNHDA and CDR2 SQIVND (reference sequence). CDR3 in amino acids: CASQPTGNQPQHF. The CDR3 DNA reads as TGTGCCAGTCAGCCGACAGGCAATCAGCCCCAGCATTTT.

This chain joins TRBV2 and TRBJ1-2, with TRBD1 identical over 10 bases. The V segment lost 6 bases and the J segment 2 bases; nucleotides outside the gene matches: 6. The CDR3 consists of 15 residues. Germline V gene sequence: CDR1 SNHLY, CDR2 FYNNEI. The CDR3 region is CASSPRQGANYGYTF. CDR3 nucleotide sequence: TGTGCCAGCAGCCCCCGACAGGGGGCGAACTATGGCTACACCTTC.

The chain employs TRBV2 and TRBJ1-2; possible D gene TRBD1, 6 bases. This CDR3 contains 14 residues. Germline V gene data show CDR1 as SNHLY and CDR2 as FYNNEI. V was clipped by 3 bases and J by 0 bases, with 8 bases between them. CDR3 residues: CASSDRGSNYGYTF. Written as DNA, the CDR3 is TGTGCCAGCAGTGACAGGGGTTCTAACTATGGCTACACCTTC.

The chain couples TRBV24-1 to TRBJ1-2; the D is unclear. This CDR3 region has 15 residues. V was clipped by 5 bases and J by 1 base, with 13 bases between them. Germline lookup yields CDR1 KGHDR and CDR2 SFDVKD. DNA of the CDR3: TGTGCCACCAGTGGAAGTCTGGAGGGTAACTATGGCTACACCTTC. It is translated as CATSGSLEGNYGYTF.

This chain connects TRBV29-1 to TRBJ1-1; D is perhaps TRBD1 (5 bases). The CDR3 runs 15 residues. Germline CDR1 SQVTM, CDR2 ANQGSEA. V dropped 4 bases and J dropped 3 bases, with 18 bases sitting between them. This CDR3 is CSVVGAAETYTEAFF. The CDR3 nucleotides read TGCAGCGTTGTAGGGGCAGCTGAAACCTACACTGAAGCTTTCTTT.